The T cell receptor (beta chain) described here comes from a study of Ad26.COV2.S vaccination and SARS-CoV-2 variants. Study-wide results and caveats: TCR breadth and depth analyses may have underestimated total T cell responses. Following vaccination, spike-specific CD8+ and CD4+ T cell responses reportedly exhibited substantial breadth.

Documented treatment: around 19 received Ad26.COV2.S at low or high dose, single or two shots; roughly five received placebo; per-sample allocation not given. Vaccine and placebo recipients were sampled on day 63 after the first injection. It was Wuhan-strain SARS-CoV-2 spike that the Ad26 vaccine vector expressed. Points on this clone: Its antigen is not identified.

V lost 2 bases to trimming and J lost 5 bases, with 7 bases between them. The CDR3 has 14 amino acids. Germline-derived CDR1 and CDR2 are MNHEY and SVGAGI. Sequencing used immunoSEQ multiplex PCR; TCRdb keeps in-frame clones, though not all of them. The repertoire holds fewer than 600,000 clones, with roughly nine tenths as singletons. The TCR originated in a person aged 18-65 years who received the Ad26.COV2.S COVID-19 vaccine or a placebo. The source was peripheral blood, collected in a trial of Ad26.COV2.S vaccine versus placebo. The genes are TRBV6-5 and TRBJ1-6; D not resolved. The CDR3: CASSYGTNNSPLHF. CDR3 sequence (DNA): TGTGCCAGCAGTTACGGTACTAATAATTCACCCCTCCACTTT.